The 21 T cell receptor beta chains below all came from one sample that was sequenced in a study of shared clonotypes between healthy human individuals. The repertoire was sequenced with immunoSEQ multiplex PCR; TCRdb's copy has only in-frame clones and lacks some. This sample yields 600,000 to 800,000 clones, of which over 55% are seen a single time; roughly 1.8% belongs to the top ten. Sequencing was carried out using memory CD4+ T cells sorted from blood. Described subset: CD45RA-negative fraction. The origin of the receptors is a woman aged 30 to 39 in good health.

The sample holds one count of this clone. The chain links TRBV4-1 to TRBJ2-7; 11 nucleotides agree with TRBD2. V trimming: 1 base; J trimming: 3 bases; junction bases outside the gene matches: 5. This CDR3 contains 16 residues. Germline CDR1 and CDR2: MGHRA and YSYEKL. CDR3 region: CASSQGSGLAGYEQYF. For the CDR3, the DNA is TGCGCCAGCAGCCAAGGCTCCGGACTAGCGGGCTACGAGCAGTACTTC.

The chain combines TRBV6-1 with TRBJ1-1; 7 bases are a match to TRBD1. V lost 6 bases, J lost 3 bases, and 7 bases stayed unmatched. Looked up from germline, CDR1 is MNHNS and CDR2 is SASEGT. The CDR3 spans 14 residues. CDR3 residues: CASSAGQADTEAFF. CDR3 DNA sequence: TGTGCCAGCAGCGCTGGACAGGCCGACACTGAAGCTTTCTTT.

A note on this clone: A single base separates this from a much larger clone, so it may be a read error. This sequence joins TRBV7-8 and TRBJ2-1; a possible D gene is TRBD1 (5 bases). The CDR3 length is 14 residues. The germline gives CDR1 SGHVS, CDR2 FQNEAQ. Trimming cost V 3 bases and J 0 bases, with 6 bases left between them. CDR3 nucleotides: TGTGCCAGCAGCTTTGACAGCTCCTACAATGAGCAGTTCTTC. Translating it yields CASSFDSSYNEQFF.

V and J are TRBV2 and TRBJ2-5; D unresolved. Per germline, CDR1 SNHLY and CDR2 FYNNEI. The germline V and J ends were trimmed by 4 bases and 0 bases, with 15 bases remaining between them. This CDR3 has 16 amino acids. The CDR3 region is CASSGPDHLYQETQYF. The CDR3, as DNA: TGTGCCAGCAGTGGCCCAGACCACCTGTACCAAGAGACCCAGTACTTC.

The DNA for the CDR3 is TGTGCCAGCAGCTTAGATCCAAGTCACCCAGCCAAAAACATTCAGTACTTC. This codes for CASSLDPSHPAKNIQYF. The chain recombines TRBV11-2 with TRBJ2-4, with D uncertain. The germline CDR1 and CDR2 sequences are SGHAT and FQNNGV. V gave up 0 bases and J gave up 0 bases, with 12 bases separating them. The CDR3 is made up of 17 amino acids.

The chain employs TRBV19 and TRBJ2-2; 8 bases align to TRBD1. From germline, CDR1 is LNHDA and CDR2 SQIVND (reference sequence). V was pared by 6 bases and J by 6 bases, with 6 bases of the junction left unmatched. This CDR3 has 14 amino acids. The CDR3 loop reads CASSLKTGAGELFF. CDR3 DNA: TGTGCCAGTAGCCTCAAGACAGGGGCCGGGGAGCTGTTTTTT.

The V call is TRBV30, the J call TRBJ1-4; 7 bases agree with TRBD1. Germline V gene data show CDR1 as GTSNPN and CDR2 as SVGIG (reference sequence). The CDR3 runs 16 residues. The ends lost 2 bases at V and 3 bases at J; junction bases unmatched: 9. CDR3 bases: TGTGCCTGGAGTCCTGCCAGGGGGGGGGCTAATGAAAAACTGTTTTTT. Amino acid sequence: CAWSPARGGANEKLFF.

This chain links TRBV6-1 with TRBJ1-5; D is uncertain. Germline V lookup: CDR1 MNHNS, CDR2 SASEGT. This CDR3 is 12 amino acids long. The germline V and J ends were trimmed by 8 bases and 3 bases, with 8 bases remaining between them. The CDR3 DNA reads TGTGCCAGCCGAAGGGTCAATCAGCCCCAGCATTTT. This codes for CASRRVNQPQHF.

Ten or more counts support this clone. The chain combines TRBV5-6 with TRBJ1-1; D is perhaps TRBD1 (5 bases). V dropped 0 bases and J dropped 4 bases, with 19 bases sitting between them. The CDR3 extends over 17 amino acids. Germline values: CDR1 SGHDT, CDR2 YYEEEE. The CDR3 sequence is CASSLGRWRGASTEAFF. CDR3 coding DNA: TGTGCCAGCAGCTTGGGGCGGTGGAGGGGCGCGAGCACTGAAGCTTTCTTT.

V usage is TRBV5-5 and J usage is TRBJ2-5, with 7 bases fitting TRBD2. V lost 4 bases and J lost 5; bases outside the gene matches: 11. Germline CDR1 is SGHKS and CDR2 is YYEKEE (reference sequence). The CDR3 consists of 15 residues. The CDR3 bases are TGTGCCAGCAGCAGGGCCTGGCGGGAGCTCGAGACCCAGTACTTC. Translated: CASSRAWRELETQYF. Together with reference TRBV5-5 and TRBJ2-5, the CDR3 gives the full variable domain: DAGVTQSPTHLIKTRGQQVTLRCSPISGHKSVSWYQQVLGQGPQFIFQYYEKEERGRGNFPDRFSARQFPNYSSELNVNALLLGDSALYLCASSRAWRELETQYFGPGTRLLVL.

About this clone: With a much larger clone just one base away, this may be a read error. In the same sample, other DNA sequences code for this CDR3. The J gene is TRBJ2-1, the V gene TRBV5-1, with 8 bases identical to TRBD2. After removal of 0 bases from V and 3 bases from J, the junction contained 2 bases not matched to a gene. Per the germline V gene, CDR1 is SGHRS and CDR2 is YFSETQ. The CDR3 has 15 residues. CDR3 in DNA: TGCGCCAGCAGCTTGGCCAGCGGGGGCTACAATGAGCAGTTCTTC. As protein: CASSLASGGYNEQFF.

This chain connects TRBV7-2 to TRBJ2-5; D not resolved. Germline V CDR1 and CDR2: SGHTA, FQGNSA. Trimming pared 2 bases from V and 4 bases from J, leaving 8 bases between. The CDR3 contains 13 residues. The CDR3 DNA follows: TGTGCCAGCAGCTTACAGTTTCGAGAGACCCAGTACTTC. Its translation: CASSLQFRETQYF.

The chain is built from TRBV19 and TRBJ1-2; D is possibly TRBD1 (6 bases). The CDR3 is 15 amino acids. The germline V and J ends were trimmed by 4 bases and 7 bases, with 19 bases remaining between them. Germline V gene sequence: CDR1 LNHDA, CDR2 SQIVND (reference sequence). In DNA form, the CDR3 reads TGTGCCAGTAGTAATCAGGGACCCGGGGGCCTTGGCTACACCTTC. Translation gives CASSNQGPGGLGYTF. The variable domain in full, with the rest retrieved from reference TRBV19 and TRBJ1-2, is DGGITQSPKYLFRKEGQNVTLSCEQNLNHDAMYWYRQDPGQGLRLIYYSQIVNDFQKGDIAEGYSVSREKKESFPLTVTSAQKNPTAFYLCASSNQGPGGLGYTFGSGTRLTVV.

The DNA for the CDR3 is TGTGCCAGCAGCTTAGGGGGGATCTATGGCTACACCTTC. The encoded protein is CASSLGGIYGYTF. The J gene is TRBJ1-2, the V gene TRBV7-9; D might be TRBD1 (5 bases). The germline CDR1 and CDR2 sequences are SEHNR and FQNEAQ (reference sequence). CDR3 length: 13 residues. V shed 1 base and J shed 4 bases, with 7 bases lying between them.

This CDR3 is CASRSNGRTNTEAFF. The CDR3 bases are TGTGCCAGCAGATCAAACGGACGGACGAACACTGAAGCTTTCTTT. The chain combines TRBV28 with TRBJ1-1, with D unresolved. V gave up 6 bases and J gave up 1 base, with 15 bases separating them. Germline V gives CDR1 MDHEN, CDR2 SYDVKM. The CDR3 extends over 15 amino acids.

This chain uses TRBV5-1 with TRBJ1-1, with a tentative D call TRBD1 (5 bases). Germline CDR1 reads SGHRS; CDR2 reads YFSETQ. The CDR3 is 16 residues long. The V gene lost 2 bases and the J gene lost 0 bases, with 14 bases spanning the gap. CDR3 region: CASSFGTIPMNTEAFF. The CDR3 DNA follows: TGCGCCAGCAGCTTCGGGACTATACCCATGAACACTGAAGCTTTCTTT.

The chain couples TRBV6-4 to TRBJ1-2, with 11 bases matching TRBD1. Per germline, CDR1 MRHNA and CDR2 SNTAGT. The CDR3 totals 18 residues. V shed 0 bases, J shed 0 bases, and the junction held 6 bases outside the gene matches. CDR3 in DNA: TGTGCCAGCAGTGACTCTGCCGGGACAGGGGGTTCTAACTATGGCTACACCTTC. This translates into CASSDSAGTGGSNYGYTF.

The V gene is TRBV27, the J gene TRBJ2-6; D remains unclear. The CDR3 totals 15 residues. Trimming removed 4 bases at V and 0 bases at J, with 7 bases between. Per the germline V gene, CDR1 is MNHEY and CDR2 is SMNVEV (reference sequence). The CDR3 DNA reads as TGTGCCAGCAGTTCGTGGGACTCTGGGGCCAACGTCCTGACTTTC. Translating gives CASSSWDSGANVLTF.

V gene TRBV28 combines with J gene TRBJ2-7, with 11 bases identical to TRBD2. This CDR3 is 16 amino acids long. Losses at the gene ends were 1 base for V and 3 bases for J; bases not matched to a gene: 5. Per germline, CDR1 MDHEN and CDR2 SYDVKM. CDR3 residues: CASSLFGTSGIYEQYF. As DNA, the CDR3 is TGTGCCAGCAGTTTATTTGGGACTAGCGGTATCTACGAGCAGTACTTC.

The chain is built from TRBV11-2 and TRBJ2-1; TRBD2 agrees at 8 bases. The germline V gene encodes CDR1 SGHAT and CDR2 FQNNGV. The CDR3 runs to 11 residues. V was clipped by 5 bases and J by 13 bases; unmatched bases: 4. The CDR3 bases are TGTGCCAGCAGCCGGGGGGGAAACCAGTTCTTC. It specifies CASSRGGNQFF.

The rearrangement joins TRBV11-2 to TRBJ2-7; no clear D. The germline V and J ends were trimmed by 1 base and 6 bases, with 4 bases remaining between them. Per the germline V gene, CDR1 is SGHAT and CDR2 is FQNNGV. CDR3 size: 11 residues. CDR3: CASSLALEQYF. The CDR3, as DNA: TGTGCCAGCAGCTTAGCCCTCGAGCAGTACTTC.